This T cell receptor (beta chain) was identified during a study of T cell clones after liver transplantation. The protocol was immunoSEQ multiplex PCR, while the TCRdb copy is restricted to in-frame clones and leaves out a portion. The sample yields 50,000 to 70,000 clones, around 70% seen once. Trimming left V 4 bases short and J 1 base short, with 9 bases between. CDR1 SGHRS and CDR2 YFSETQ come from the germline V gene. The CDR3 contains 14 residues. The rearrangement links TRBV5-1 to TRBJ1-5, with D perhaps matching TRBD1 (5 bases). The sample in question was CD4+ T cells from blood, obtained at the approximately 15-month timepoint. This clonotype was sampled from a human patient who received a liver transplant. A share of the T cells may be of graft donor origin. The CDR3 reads CASSLGGSNQPQHF. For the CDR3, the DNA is TGCGCCAGCAGCCTTGGGGGGAGCAATCAGCCCCAGCATTTT.